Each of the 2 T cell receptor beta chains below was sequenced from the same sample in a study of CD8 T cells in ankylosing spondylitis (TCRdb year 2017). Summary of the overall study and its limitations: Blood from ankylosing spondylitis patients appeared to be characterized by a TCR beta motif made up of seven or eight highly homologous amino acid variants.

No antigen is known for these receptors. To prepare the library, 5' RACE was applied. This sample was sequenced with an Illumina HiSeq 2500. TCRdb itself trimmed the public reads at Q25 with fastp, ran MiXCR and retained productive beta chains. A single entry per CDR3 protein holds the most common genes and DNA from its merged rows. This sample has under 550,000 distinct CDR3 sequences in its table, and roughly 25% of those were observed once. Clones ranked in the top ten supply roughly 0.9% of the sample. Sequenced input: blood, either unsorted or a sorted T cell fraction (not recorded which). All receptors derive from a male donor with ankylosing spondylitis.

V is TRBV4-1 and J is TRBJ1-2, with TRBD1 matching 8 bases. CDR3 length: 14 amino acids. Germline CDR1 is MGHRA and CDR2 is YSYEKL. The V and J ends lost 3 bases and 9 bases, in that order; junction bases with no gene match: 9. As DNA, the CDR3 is TGCGCCAGCAGCCAGTCGGACAGGGTTGTTAGCTACACCTTC. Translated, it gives CASSQSDRVVSYTF.

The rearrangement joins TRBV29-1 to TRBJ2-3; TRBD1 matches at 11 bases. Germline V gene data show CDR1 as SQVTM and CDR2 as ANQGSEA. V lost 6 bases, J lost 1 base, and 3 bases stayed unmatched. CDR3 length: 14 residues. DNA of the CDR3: TGCAGCGTGGGGGGACAGGGGGGCACAGATACGCAGTATTTT. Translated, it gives CSVGGQGGTDTQYF.